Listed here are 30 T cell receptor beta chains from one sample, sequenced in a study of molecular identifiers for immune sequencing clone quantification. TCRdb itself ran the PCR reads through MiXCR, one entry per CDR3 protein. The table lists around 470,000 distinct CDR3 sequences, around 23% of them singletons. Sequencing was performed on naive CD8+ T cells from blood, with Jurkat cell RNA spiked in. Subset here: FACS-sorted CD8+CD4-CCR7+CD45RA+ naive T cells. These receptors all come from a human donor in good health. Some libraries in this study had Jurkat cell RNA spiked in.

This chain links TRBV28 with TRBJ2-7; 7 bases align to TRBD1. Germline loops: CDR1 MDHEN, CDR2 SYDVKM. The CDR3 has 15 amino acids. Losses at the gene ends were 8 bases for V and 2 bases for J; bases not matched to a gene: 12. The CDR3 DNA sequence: TGTGCCAGCGCTAAAAGGGACAGCCAACCCTACGAGCAGTACTTC. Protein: CASAKRDSQPYEQYF.

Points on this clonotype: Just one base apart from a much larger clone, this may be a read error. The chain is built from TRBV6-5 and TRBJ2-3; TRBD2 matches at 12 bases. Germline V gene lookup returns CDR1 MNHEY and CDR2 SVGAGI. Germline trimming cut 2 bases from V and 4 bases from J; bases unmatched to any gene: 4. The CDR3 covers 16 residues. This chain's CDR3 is CASSYVTSGRADTQYF. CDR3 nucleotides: TGTGCCAGCAGTTACGTGACTAGCGGGAGAGCAGATACGCAGTATTTT.

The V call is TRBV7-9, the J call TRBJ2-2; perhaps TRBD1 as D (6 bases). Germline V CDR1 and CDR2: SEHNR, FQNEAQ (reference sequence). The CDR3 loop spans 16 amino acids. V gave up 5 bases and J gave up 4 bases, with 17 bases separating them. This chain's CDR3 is CASSTHRVQGTGELFF. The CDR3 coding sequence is TGTGCCAGCAGCACCCACAGGGTGCAGGGCACCGGGGAGCTGTTTTTT.

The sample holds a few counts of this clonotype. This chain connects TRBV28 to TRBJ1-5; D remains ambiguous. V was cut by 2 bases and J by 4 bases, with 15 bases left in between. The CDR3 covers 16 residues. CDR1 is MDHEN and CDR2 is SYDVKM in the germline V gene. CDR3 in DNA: TGTGCCAGCAGTTTAGTAGGACGGATTTTAAATCAGCCCCAGCATTTT. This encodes CASSLVGRILNQPQHF.

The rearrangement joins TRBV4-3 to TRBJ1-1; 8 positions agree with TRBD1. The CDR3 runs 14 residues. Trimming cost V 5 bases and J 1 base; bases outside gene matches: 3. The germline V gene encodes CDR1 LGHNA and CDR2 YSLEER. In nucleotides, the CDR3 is TGCGCCAGCAGCGCCGGGACAGGGAACACTGAAGCTTTCTTT. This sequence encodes CASSAGTGNTEAFF.

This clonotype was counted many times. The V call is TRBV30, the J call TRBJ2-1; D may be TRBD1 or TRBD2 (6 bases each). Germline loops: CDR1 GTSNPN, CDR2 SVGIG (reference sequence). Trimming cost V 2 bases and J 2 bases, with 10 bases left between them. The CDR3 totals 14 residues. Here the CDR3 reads CAWSLGGTYNEQFF. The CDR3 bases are TGTGCCTGGAGTTTGGGGGGCACCTACAATGAGCAGTTCTTC. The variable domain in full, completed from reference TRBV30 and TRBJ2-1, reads SQTIHQWPATLVQPVGSPLSLECTVEGTSNPNLYWYRQAAGRGLQLLFYSVGIGQISSEVPQNLSASRPQDRQFILSSKKLLLSDSGFYLCAWSLGGTYNEQFFGPGTRLTVL.

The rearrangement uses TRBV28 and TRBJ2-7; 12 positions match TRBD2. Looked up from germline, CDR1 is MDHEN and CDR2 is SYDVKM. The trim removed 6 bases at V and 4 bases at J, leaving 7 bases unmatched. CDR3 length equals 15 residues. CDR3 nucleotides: TGTGCCAGCAGCTGGACTAGCGGGACAAGGTACGAGCAGTACTTC. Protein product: CASSWTSGTRYEQYF. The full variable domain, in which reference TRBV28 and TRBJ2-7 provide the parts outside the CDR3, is DVKVTQSSRYLVKRTGEKVFLECVQDMDHENMFWYRQDPGLGLRLIYFSYDVKMKEKGDIPEGYSVSREKKERFSLILESASTNQTSMYLCASSWTSGTRYEQYFGPGTRLTVT.

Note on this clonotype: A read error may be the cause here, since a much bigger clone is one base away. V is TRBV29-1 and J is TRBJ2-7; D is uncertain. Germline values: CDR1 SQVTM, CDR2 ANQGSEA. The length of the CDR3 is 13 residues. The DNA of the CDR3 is TGCAGCGTTGTCCCAGGCAGCTCCTACGCGCAGTACTTC. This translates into CSVVPGSSYAQYF.

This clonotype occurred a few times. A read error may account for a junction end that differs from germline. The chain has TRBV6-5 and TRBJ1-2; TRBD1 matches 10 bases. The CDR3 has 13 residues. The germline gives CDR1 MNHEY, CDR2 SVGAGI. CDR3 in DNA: TGTGCCAGCGGTTACCCGGGACAGGGGTACTACACCTTC. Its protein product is CASGYPGQGYYTF.

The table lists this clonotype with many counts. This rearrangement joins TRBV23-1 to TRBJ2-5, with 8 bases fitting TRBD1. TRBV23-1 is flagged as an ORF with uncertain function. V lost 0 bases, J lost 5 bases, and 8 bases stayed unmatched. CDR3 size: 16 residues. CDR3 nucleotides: TGCGCCAGCAGTCAATCTGGTCGTGACAGGGGCGAGACCCAGTACTTC. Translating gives CASSQSGRDRGETQYF.

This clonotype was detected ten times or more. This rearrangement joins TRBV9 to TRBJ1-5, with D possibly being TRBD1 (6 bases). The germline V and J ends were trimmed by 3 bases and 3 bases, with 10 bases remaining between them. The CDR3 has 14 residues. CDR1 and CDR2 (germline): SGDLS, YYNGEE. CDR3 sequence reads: CASSADSNNQPQHF. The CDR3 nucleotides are TGTGCCAGCAGCGCGGACAGCAACAATCAGCCCCAGCATTTT.

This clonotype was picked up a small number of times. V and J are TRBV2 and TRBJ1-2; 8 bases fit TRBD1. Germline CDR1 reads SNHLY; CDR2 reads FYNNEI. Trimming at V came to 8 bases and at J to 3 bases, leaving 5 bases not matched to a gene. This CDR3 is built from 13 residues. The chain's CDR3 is CASVATGDYGYTF. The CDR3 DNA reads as TGTGCCAGCGTCGCGACAGGGGACTATGGCTACACCTTC. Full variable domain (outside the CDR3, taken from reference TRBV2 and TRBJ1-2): EPEVTQTPSHQVTQMGQEVILRCVPISNHLYFYWYRQILGQKVEFLVSFYNNEISEKSEIFDDQFSVERPDGSNFTLKIRSTKLEDSAMYFCASVATGDYGYTFGSGTRLTVV.

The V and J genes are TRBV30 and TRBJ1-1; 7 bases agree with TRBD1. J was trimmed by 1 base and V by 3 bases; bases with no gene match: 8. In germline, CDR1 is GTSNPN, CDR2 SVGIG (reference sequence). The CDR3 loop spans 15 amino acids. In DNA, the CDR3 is TGTGCCTGGAGCAGGTGGGAGGGGGCGAACACTGAAGCTTTCTTT. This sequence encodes CAWSRWEGANTEAFF.

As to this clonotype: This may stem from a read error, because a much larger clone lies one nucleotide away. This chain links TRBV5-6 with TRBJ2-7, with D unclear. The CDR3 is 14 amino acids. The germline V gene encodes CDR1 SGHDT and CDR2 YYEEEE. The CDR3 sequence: CASSLGGVGYEQCF. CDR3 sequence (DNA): TGTGCCAGCAGCTTGGGAGGCGTCGGGTACGAGCAGTGCTTC.

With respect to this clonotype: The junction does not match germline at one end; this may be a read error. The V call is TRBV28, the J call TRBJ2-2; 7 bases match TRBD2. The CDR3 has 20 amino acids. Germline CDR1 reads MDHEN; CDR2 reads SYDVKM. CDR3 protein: CAGSSRAVSREQLYTGELFF. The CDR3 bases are TGTGCCGGCAGTTCCCGCGCCGTCTCGCGGGAGCAATTATACACCGGGGAGCTGTTTTTT.

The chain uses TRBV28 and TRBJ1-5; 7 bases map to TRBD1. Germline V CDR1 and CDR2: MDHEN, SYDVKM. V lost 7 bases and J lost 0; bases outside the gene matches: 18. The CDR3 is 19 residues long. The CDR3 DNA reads TGTGCCAGCACCCCCCCCCCTTACAGGGGCTCCTATAGCAATCAGCCCCAGCATTTT. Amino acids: CASTPPPYRGSYSNQPQHF.

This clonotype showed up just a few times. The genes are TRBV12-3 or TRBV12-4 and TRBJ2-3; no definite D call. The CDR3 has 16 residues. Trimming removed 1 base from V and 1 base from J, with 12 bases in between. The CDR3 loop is CASSLVVYRGTDTQYF. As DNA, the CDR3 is TGTGCCAGCAGTTTAGTGGTCTATCGGGGCACAGATACGCAGTATTTT.

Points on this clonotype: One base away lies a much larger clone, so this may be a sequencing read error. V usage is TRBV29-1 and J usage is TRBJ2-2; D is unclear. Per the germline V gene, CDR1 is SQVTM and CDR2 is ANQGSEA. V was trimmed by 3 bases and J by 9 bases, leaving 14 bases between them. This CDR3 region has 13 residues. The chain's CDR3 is CSVELPRPWELFF. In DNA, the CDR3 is TGCAGCGTTGAGCTACCCCGTCCCTGGGAGCTGTTTTTT.

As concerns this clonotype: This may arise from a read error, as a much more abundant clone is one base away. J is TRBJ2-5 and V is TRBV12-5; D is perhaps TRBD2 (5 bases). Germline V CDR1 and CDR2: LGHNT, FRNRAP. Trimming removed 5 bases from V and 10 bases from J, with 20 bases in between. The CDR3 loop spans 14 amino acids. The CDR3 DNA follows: TGTGCTAGTGGTCCTCCCGGGCAGGCCGGGAACCAGTACTTC. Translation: CASGPPGQAGNQYF. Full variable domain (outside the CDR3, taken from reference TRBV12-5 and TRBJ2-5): DARVTQTPRHKVTEMGQEVTMRCQPILGHNTVFWYRQTMMQGLELLAYFRNRAPLDDSGMPKDRFSAEMPDATLATLKIQPSEPRDSAVYFCASGPPGQAGNQYFGPGTRLLVL.

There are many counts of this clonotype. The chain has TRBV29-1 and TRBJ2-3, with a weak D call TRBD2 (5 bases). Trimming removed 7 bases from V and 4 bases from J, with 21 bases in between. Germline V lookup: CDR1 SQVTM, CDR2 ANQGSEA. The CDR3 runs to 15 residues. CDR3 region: CSAQLGQLRADTQYF. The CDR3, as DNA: TGCAGCGCCCAACTAGGGCAGTTAAGGGCAGATACGCAGTATTTT.

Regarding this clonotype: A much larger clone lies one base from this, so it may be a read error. The CDR3 DNA reads TGCGCCAGCAGCGCCCGGGACAGGGGGCGTCAGTTGCAAGAGACCCAGCACTTC. Its translation is CASSARDRGRQLQETQHF. This chain uses TRBV5-1 with TRBJ2-5; 12 bases are a match to TRBD1. Germline loops: CDR1 SGHRS, CDR2 YFSETQ. CDR3 length: 18 residues.

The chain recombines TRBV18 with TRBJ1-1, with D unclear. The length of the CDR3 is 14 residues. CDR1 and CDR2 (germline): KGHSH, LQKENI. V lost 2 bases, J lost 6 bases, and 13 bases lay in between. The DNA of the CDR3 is TGTGCCAGCTCACCAGCGGCGGATACCGCTGAAGCTTTCTTT. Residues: CASSPAADTAEAFF.

The CDR3 sequence is CASSLATSSYEQYF. CDR3 DNA: TGTGCCAGCAGCTTAGCTACGAGCTCCTACGAGCAGTACTTC. The V gene is TRBV7-2, the J gene TRBJ2-7; D ambiguous. The germline gives CDR1 SGHTA, CDR2 FQGNSA. Trimming took 0 bases from V and 0 from J, leaving 6 bases between them. There are 14 residues in the CDR3.

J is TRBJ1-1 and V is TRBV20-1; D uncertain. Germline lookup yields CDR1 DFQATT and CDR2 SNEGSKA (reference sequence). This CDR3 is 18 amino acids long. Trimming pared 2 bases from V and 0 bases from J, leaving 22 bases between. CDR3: CSARSIVGAITMNTEAFF. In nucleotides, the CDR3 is TGCAGTGCTAGATCAATAGTGGGCGCGATCACCATGAACACTGAAGCTTTCTTT.

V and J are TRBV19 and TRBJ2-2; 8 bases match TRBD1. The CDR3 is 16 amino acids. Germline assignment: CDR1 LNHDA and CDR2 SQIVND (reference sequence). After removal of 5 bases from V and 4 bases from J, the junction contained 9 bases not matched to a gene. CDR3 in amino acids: CASSFRTGTSTGELFF. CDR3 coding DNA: TGTGCCAGTAGTTTCAGGACAGGGACGAGCACCGGGGAGCTGTTTTTT.

This CDR3 is CASSQERNEQYF. The DNA for the CDR3 is TGCGCCAGCAGCCAAGAAAGGAACGAGCAGTACTTC. This chain connects TRBV4-3 to TRBJ2-7; D unclear. The germline V and J ends were trimmed by 0 bases and 5 bases, with 5 bases remaining between them. The CDR3 is 12 residues long. CDR1 LGHNA and CDR2 YSLEER come from the germline V gene.

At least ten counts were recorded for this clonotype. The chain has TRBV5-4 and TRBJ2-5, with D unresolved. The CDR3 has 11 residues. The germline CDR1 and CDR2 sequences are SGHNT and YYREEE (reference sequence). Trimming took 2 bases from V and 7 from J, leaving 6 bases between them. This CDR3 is CASSFSGTQYF. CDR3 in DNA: TGTGCCAGCAGCTTTTCGGGGACCCAGTACTTC.

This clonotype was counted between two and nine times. The CDR3 spells CASGYRTGGDTQYF. DNA of the CDR3: TGTGCCAGCGGCTACAGGACTGGTGGAGATACGCAGTATTTT. The chain employs TRBV7-9 and TRBJ2-3; possibly TRBD1 or TRBD2 for D (5 bases each). Germline V lookup: CDR1 SEHNR, CDR2 FQNEAQ (reference sequence). V lost 8 bases to trimming and J lost 5 bases, with 17 bases between them. This CDR3 has 14 amino acids.

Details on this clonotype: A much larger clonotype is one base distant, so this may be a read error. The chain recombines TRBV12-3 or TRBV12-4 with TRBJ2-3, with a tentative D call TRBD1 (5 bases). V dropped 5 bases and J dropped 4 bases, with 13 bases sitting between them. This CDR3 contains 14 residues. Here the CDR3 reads CASSVTVGSDTQYF. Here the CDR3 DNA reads TGTGCCAGCAGTGTGACAGTGGGATCAGATACGCAGTATTTT.

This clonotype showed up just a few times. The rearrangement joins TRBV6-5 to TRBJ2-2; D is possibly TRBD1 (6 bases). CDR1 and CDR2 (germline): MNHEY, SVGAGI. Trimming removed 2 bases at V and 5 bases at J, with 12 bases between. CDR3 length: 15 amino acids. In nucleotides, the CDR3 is TGTGCCAGCAGTTACGGTGGGGGCCCAACCGGGGAGCTGTTTTTT. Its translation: CASSYGGGPTGELFF.